This T cell receptor beta chain was identified in a study of blood T cell repertoires in COVID-19. Regarding this clone: Different DNA sequences within this sample yield the same CDR3.

The germline V and J ends were trimmed by 3 bases and 5 bases, with 4 bases remaining between them. The CDR3 is 11 amino acids. Germline CDR1 is LGHDT and CDR2 is YNNKEL (reference sequence). TCRdb's copy holds only in-frame clones and misses some; the assay was immunoSEQ multiplex PCR. The repertoire holds roughly 670,000 clones, with 80% to 90% as singletons. This receptor was taken from a woman aged 18-35 years with acute or convalescent COVID-19. The chain joins TRBV3-1 (or the pseudogene TRBV3-2) to TRBJ1-2, with D uncertain. Sequencing was done on a sample of peripheral blood. This CDR3 reads CASSHLYGYTF. DNA for the CDR3: TGTGCCAGCAGCCATCTATATGGCTACACCTTC.